Listed below are T cell receptor beta chains from one sample, sequenced in a study of T cell responses to AZD1222 COVID-19 vaccine. Assay used: immunoSEQ multiplex PCR; TCRdb lists only in-frame clones, some missing. The data hold about 94,000 clones, with approximately 81% observed a single time. The sample was peripheral blood, taken 28 days after the second AZD1222 dose. These TCRs come from an adult who received the AZD1222 COVID-19 vaccine. The CDR3 runs from the conserved cysteine through the conserved F or W. The order of the fields is D gene, V gene, J gene, clone size, CDR3 DNA, CDR3 protein. D genes are given only for firm matches. Clone sizes are given selectively: once, few, many, or a class where the clone is expanded.

D gene: .
V gene: TRBV5-6
J gene: TRBJ2-4
clone size: .
CDR3 DNA: TGTGCCAGCAGCCACTGGTCAGTACTAGCCAAAAACATTCAGTACTTC
CDR3 protein: CASSHWSVLAKNIQYF

D gene: .
V gene: TRBV28
J gene: TRBJ2-1
clone size: few
CDR3 DNA: TGTGCCAGCAGGGCGGAGCTAGCGATTCACAATGAGCAGTTCTTC
CDR3 protein: CASRAELAIHNEQFF

D gene: .
V gene: TRBV4-3
J gene: TRBJ2-2
clone size: .
CDR3 DNA: TGCGCCAGCAGCCAAGATCCAACCGCGAACACCGGGGAGCTGTTTTTT
CDR3 protein: CASSQDPTANTGELFF

D gene: TRBD1
V gene: TRBV5-4
J gene: TRBJ1-1
clone size: .
CDR3 DNA: TGTGCCAGCAGCCCCAGGACAGGGGAACATGAAGCTTTCTTT
CDR3 protein: CASSPRTGEHEAFF

D gene: TRBD1
V gene: TRBV29-1
J gene: TRBJ1-1
clone size: .
CDR3 DNA: TGCAGCGTCTACTCGACAGGGAATGAAGCTTTCTTT
CDR3 protein: CSVYSTGNEAFF

D gene: .
V gene: TRBV19
J gene: TRBJ2-1
clone size: .
CDR3 DNA: TGTGCCAGTAGTATAGAGCGGGCGATTAATGAGCAGTTCTTC
CDR3 protein: CASSIERAINEQFF

D gene: .
V gene: TRBV5-6
J gene: TRBJ1-6
clone size: .
CDR3 DNA: TGTGCCAGCAGCTTGGCTTTAGCCTCCTATAATTCACCCCTCCACTTT
CDR3 protein: CASSLALASYNSPLHF

D gene: TRBD1
V gene: TRBV10-3
J gene: TRBJ1-3
clone size: .
CDR3 DNA: TGTGCCATCCTCGAACAGGGGAGTGCAAACACCATATATTTT
CDR3 protein: CAILEQGSANTIYF

D gene: .
V gene: TRBV5-1
J gene: TRBJ2-7
clone size: .
CDR3 DNA: TGCGCCAGCAGCTTGGGCGACGTCCCTTCCTACGAGCAGTACTTC
CDR3 protein: CASSLGDVPSYEQYF

D gene: TRBD1
V gene: TRBV5-1
J gene: TRBJ2-1
clone size: once
CDR3 DNA: TGCGCCAGCAGCTTGGGGACAGGGGGCCTCTCGTACAATGAGCAGTTCTTC
CDR3 protein: CASSLGTGGLSYNEQFF

D gene: TRBD1
V gene: TRBV27
J gene: TRBJ1-1
clone size: .
CDR3 DNA: TGTGCCAGCAGTGGTCCGACAGGGTACGGGAGAAAAGCTTTCTTT
CDR3 protein: CASSGPTGYGRKAFF

D gene: .
V gene: TRBV4-1
J gene: TRBJ2-1
clone size: .
CDR3 DNA: TGCGCCAGCAGCCAATTGGTAGGAGGTAATGAGCAGTTCTTC
CDR3 protein: CASSQLVGGNEQFF

D gene: TRBD2
V gene: TRBV20-1
J gene: TRBJ2-3
clone size: .
CDR3 DNA: TGCAGTGCTAGTAGCTCTAGCGGTAGCACAGATACGCAGTATTTT
CDR3 protein: CSASSSSGSTDTQYF

D gene: .
V gene: TRBV5-4
J gene: TRBJ1-6
clone size: .
CDR3 DNA: TGTGCCAGCAGCTTGGACGGATTCAATTCACCCCTCCACTTT
CDR3 protein: CASSLDGFNSPLHF

D gene: TRBD1
V gene: TRBV29-1
J gene: TRBJ2-1
clone size: .
CDR3 DNA: TGCAGCGCGGGGGACAGGAGATACAATGAGCAGTTCTTC
CDR3 protein: CSAGDRRYNEQFF

D gene: .
V gene: TRBV10-3
J gene: TRBJ1-3
clone size: .
CDR3 DNA: TGTGCCATCAGTGAGCCAGAGCGGTCTGGAAACACCATATATTTT
CDR3 protein: CAISEPERSGNTIYF

D gene: TRBD2
V gene: TRBV10-1
J gene: TRBJ2-3
clone size: .
CDR3 DNA: TGCGCCAGCAGTGAGTCATTGGCGGGGGGCACAGATACGCAGTATTTT
CDR3 protein: CASSESLAGGTDTQYF

D gene: TRBD1
V gene: TRBV5-1
J gene: TRBJ2-5
clone size: .
CDR3 DNA: TGCGCCAGCAGCTCTAATACAGGGGGACAAGAGACCCAGTACTTC
CDR3 protein: CASSSNTGGQETQYF

D gene: .
V gene: TRBV2
J gene: TRBJ1-6
clone size: once
CDR3 DNA: TGTGCCAGCAGGGGAGGGACCCTCGGCTCCGGGGCACCCCTCCACTTT
CDR3 protein: CASRGGTLGSGAPLHF

D gene: .
V gene: TRBV24-1
J gene: TRBJ1-3
clone size: .
CDR3 DNA: TGTGCCACCAGTGACCCCCGGGCCGCATCTGGAAACACCATATATTTT
CDR3 protein: CATSDPRAASGNTIYF

D gene: .
V gene: TRBV4-2
J gene: TRBJ1-2
clone size: .
CDR3 DNA: TGTGCCAGCAGCCTTAATGTAGGGTCCAACTATGGCTACACCTTC
CDR3 protein: CASSLNVGSNYGYTF

D gene: .
V gene: TRBV7-3
J gene: TRBJ2-1
clone size: .
CDR3 DNA: TGTGCCAGCAGCTTGGGTCACCTCAGGGGAAATGAGCAGTTCTTC
CDR3 protein: CASSLGHLRGNEQFF

D gene: .
V gene: TRBV10-3
J gene: TRBJ1-2
clone size: .
CDR3 DNA: TGTGCCATCAGTGAGGGCAGGAGAAGCTACACCTTC
CDR3 protein: CAISEGRRSYTF

D gene: .
V gene: TRBV20-1
J gene: TRBJ2-1
clone size: .
CDR3 DNA: TGCAGTGCCGCGTGGACTGAGCAGTTCTTC
CDR3 protein: CSAAWTEQFF

D gene: .
V gene: TRBV19
J gene: TRBJ2-7
clone size: few
CDR3 DNA: TGTGCCAGTAGTATTCAACTAGCTGCACGTCGCGAGCAGTACTTC
CDR3 protein: CASSIQLAARREQYF

D gene: .
V gene: TRBV7-2
J gene: TRBJ2-1
clone size: .
CDR3 DNA: TGTGCCAGCAGCCCGAGGGACTTCAGAGAGTTCTTC
CDR3 protein: CASSPRDFREFF

D gene: .
V gene: TRBV10-1
J gene: TRBJ1-6
clone size: .
CDR3 DNA: TGCGCCAGCACAGCTGGAAATAATTCACCCCTCCACTTT
CDR3 protein: CASTAGNNSPLHF

D gene: .
V gene: TRBV9
J gene: TRBJ2-5
clone size: .
CDR3 DNA: TGTGCCAGCAGCGTAGAACAGACAACCGGGCGGGAGACCCAGTACTTC
CDR3 protein: CASSVEQTTGRETQYF

D gene: .
V gene: TRBV7-2
J gene: TRBJ2-1
clone size: .
CDR3 DNA: TGTGCCAGCAGCTTAGGTCTTAGCGAGATCTACAATGAGCAGTTCTTC
CDR3 protein: CASSLGLSEIYNEQFF

D gene: TRBD1
V gene: TRBV7-9
J gene: TRBJ2-3
clone size: .
CDR3 DNA: TGTGCCAGCAGCTCACTTAGGACAGGGAGAGATACGCAGTATTTT
CDR3 protein: CASSSLRTGRDTQYF

D gene: TRBD2
V gene: TRBV5-6
J gene: TRBJ2-2
clone size: few
CDR3 DNA: TGTGCCAGCAGCTTCACTAGCGGGGGATACGCCGGGGAGCTGTTTTTT
CDR3 protein: CASSFTSGGYAGELFF

D gene: TRBD2
V gene: TRBV6-5
J gene: TRBJ2-3
clone size: .
CDR3 DNA: TGTGCCAGCACCCTAGCGGGAGAGGGTGATACGCAGTATTTT
CDR3 protein: CASTLAGEGDTQYF

D gene: .
V gene: TRBV29-1
J gene: TRBJ2-2
clone size: .
CDR3 DNA: TGCAGCGCCCGGGGAGGGGGCATCGACGGGGAGCTGTTTTTT
CDR3 protein: CSARGGGIDGELFF

D gene: .
V gene: TRBV4-2
J gene: TRBJ2-1
clone size: .
CDR3 DNA: TGTGCCAGCAGCCAAGATCTTCTAGCCCCTCTAAATGAGCAGTTCTTC
CDR3 protein: CASSQDLLAPLNEQFF

D gene: TRBD2
V gene: TRBV7-9
J gene: TRBJ2-5
clone size: .
CDR3 DNA: TGTGCCGGAGCGGGGGAGACCCAGTACTTC
CDR3 protein: CAGAGETQYF

D gene: .
V gene: TRBV6-5
J gene: TRBJ2-1
clone size: few
CDR3 DNA: TGTGCCAGCGGGACAAATTCCTACAATGAGCAGTTCTTC
CDR3 protein: CASGTNSYNEQFF

D gene: .
V gene: TRBV9
J gene: TRBJ1-4
clone size: .
CDR3 DNA: TGTGCCAGCAGCGCGGACGGGATTAATGAAAAACTGTTTTTT
CDR3 protein: CASSADGINEKLFF

D gene: TRBD1
V gene: TRBV5-1
J gene: TRBJ2-5
clone size: once
CDR3 DNA: TGCGCCAGCAGCCCCACAGGGGTTAGAGAGACCCAGTACTTC
CDR3 protein: CASSPTGVRETQYF

D gene: .
V gene: TRBV2
J gene: TRBJ2-3
clone size: .
CDR3 DNA: TGTGCCAGCAGTGAACAGGGAGGAACAGATACGCAGTATTTT
CDR3 protein: CASSEQGGTDTQYF

D gene: .
V gene: TRBV5-1
J gene: TRBJ1-5
clone size: .
CDR3 DNA: TGCGCCAGCAGCCCGAGGGTAGCTAGGGGGGGGAGCAATCAGCCCCAGCATTTT
CDR3 protein: CASSPRVARGGSNQPQHF

D gene: .
V gene: TRBV6-2/TRBV6-3
J gene: TRBJ2-5
clone size: once
CDR3 DNA: TGTGCCAGCAGTTACTCACGGGGCCCAGGAGAGACCCAGTACTTC
CDR3 protein: CASSYSRGPGETQYF

D gene: TRBD2
V gene: TRBV2
J gene: TRBJ2-7
clone size: .
CDR3 DNA: TGTGCCAGCAGTGAAACGGCTAGCGGCTCCTACGAGCAGTACTTC
CDR3 protein: CASSETASGSYEQYF

D gene: .
V gene: TRBV2
J gene: TRBJ2-5
clone size: .
CDR3 DNA: TGTGCCAGCAGTGGTGGTTGGGCATCTGAGACCCAGTACTTC
CDR3 protein: CASSGGWASETQYF

D gene: TRBD2
V gene: TRBV5-1
J gene: TRBJ2-3
clone size: .
CDR3 DNA: TGCGCCAGCAGCCTGCGGGGGGGCCGGGGAACTAGCACAGATACGCAGTATTTT
CDR3 protein: CASSLRGGRGTSTDTQYF